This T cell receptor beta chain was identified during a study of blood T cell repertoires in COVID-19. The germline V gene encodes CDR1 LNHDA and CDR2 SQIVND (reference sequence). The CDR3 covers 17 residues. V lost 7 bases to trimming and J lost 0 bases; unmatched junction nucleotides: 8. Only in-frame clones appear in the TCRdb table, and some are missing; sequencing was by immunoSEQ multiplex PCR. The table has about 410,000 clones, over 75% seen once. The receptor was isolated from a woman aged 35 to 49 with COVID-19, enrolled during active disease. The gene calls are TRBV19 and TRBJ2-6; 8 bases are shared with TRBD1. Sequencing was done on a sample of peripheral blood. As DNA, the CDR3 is TGTGCCAGTACCTCTGGACAGGGAACCTCTGGGGCCAACGTCCTGACTTTC. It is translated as CASTSGQGTSGANVLTF.